The rows below give T cell receptor beta chains drawn from one sample of a study of shared clonotypes between healthy human individuals. Profiling relied on immunoSEQ multiplex PCR, and the TCRdb table lists in-frame clones only, not all of them. The profile shows fewer than 350,000 clones, about nine tenths of them singletons. Source material: memory CD8+ T cells sorted from blood. The receptors stem from a man aged 18 to 35 in good health. The conserved cysteine and the conserved F or W are not part of the CDR3 here. The order of the fields is V gene, CDR3 protein.

>TRBV6-1
ASIEGTYEQY
>TRBV19
ASSIGSLNTEAF
>TRBV5-1
ASSLAPSGGLLSYEQY
>TRBV11-2
ASSLVVSPANYGYT
>TRBV30
AWGQENYNSPLH
>TRBV27
ASNPWAGVNTEAF
>TRBV4-1
ASSQLSNYGYT
>TRBV4-1
ASSQEHNTYQETQY
>TRBV4-1
ASSPQEGLQETQY
>TRBV4-1
ASSQVPGDYGYT
>TRBV7-6
ASSLEAGARYEQF
>TRBV7-2
ASSLALSGSGTDTQY
>TRBV11-2
ASSLVGNYEQY
>TRBV18
ASLPGQGGIHEQY
>TRBV7-2
ATPQENTGELF
>TRBV11-2
ASSLPLGWETQY
>TRBV7-6
ASSLGDEKLF
>TRBV6-4
ASSDNGQPADTQY
>TRBV12-5
ASGPDYEQY
>TRBV13
ASSLHDQPQH
>TRBV29-1
SYPRLDGTGELF
>TRBV7-9
ASSLIPGTGLLGEQY